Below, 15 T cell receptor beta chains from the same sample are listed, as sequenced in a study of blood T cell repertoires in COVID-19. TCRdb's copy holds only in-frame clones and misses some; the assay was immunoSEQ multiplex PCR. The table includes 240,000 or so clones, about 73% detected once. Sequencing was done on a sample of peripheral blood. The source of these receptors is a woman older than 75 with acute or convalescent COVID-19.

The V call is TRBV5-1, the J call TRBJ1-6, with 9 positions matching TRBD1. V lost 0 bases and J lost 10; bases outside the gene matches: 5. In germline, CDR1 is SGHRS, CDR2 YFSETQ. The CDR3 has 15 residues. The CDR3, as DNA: TGCGCCAGCAGCTTGGAGGGACAGGGAACCTCACCCCTCCACTTT. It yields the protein CASSLEGQGTSPLHF. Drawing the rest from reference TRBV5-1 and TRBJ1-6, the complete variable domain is KAGVTQTPRYLIKTRGQQVTLSCSPISGHRSVSWYQQTPGQGLQFLFEYFSETQRNKGNFPGRFSGRQFSNSRSEMNVSTLELGDSALYLCASSLEGQGTSPLHFGNGTRLTVT.

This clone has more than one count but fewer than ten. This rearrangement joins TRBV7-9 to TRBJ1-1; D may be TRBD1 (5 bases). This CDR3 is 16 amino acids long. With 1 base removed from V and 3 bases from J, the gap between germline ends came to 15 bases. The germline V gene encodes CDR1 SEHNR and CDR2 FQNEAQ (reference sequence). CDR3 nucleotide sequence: TGTGCCAGCAGCTTAGGGGTTGGGGCGGTCGACACTGAAGCTTTCTTT. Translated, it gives CASSLGVGAVDTEAFF.

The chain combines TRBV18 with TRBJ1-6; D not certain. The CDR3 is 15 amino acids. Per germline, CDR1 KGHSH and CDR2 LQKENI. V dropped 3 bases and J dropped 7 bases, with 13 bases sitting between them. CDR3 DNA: TGTGCCAGCTCACCGAAAACAGTAGACAATTCACCCCTCCACTTT. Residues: CASSPKTVDNSPLHF.

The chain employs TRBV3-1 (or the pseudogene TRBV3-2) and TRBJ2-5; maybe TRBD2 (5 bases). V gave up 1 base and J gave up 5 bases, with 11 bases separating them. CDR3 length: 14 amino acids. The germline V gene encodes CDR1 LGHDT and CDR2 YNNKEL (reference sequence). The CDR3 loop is CASSQVGAGETQYF. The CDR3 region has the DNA TGTGCCAGCAGCCAAGTCGGCGCGGGCGAGACCCAGTACTTC.

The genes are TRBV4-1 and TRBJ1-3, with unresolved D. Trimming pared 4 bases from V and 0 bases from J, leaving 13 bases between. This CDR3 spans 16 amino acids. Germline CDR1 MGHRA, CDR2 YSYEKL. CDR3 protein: CASSRPDSNSGNTIYF. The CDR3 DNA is TGCGCCAGCAGCCGGCCCGACTCCAACTCTGGAAACACCATATATTTT.

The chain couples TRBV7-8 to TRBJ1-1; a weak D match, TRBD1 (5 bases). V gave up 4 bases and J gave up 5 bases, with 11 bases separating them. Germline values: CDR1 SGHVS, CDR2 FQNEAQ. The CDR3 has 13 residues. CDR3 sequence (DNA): TGTGCCAGCAGCTACAGGAGGGAAACTGAAGCTTTCTTT. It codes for CASSYRRETEAFF.

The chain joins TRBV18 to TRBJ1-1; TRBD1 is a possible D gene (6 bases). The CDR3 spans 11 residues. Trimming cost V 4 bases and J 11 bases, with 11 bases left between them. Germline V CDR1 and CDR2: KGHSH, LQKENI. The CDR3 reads CASSRDIGAFF. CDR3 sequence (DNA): TGTGCCAGCTCACGGGACATAGGGGCTTTCTTT.

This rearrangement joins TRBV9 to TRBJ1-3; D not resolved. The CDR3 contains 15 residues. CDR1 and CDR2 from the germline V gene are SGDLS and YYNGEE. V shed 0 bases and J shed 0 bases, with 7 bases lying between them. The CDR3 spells CASSVGPNSGNTIYF. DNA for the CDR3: TGTGCCAGCAGCGTAGGGCCCAACTCTGGAAACACCATATATTTT.

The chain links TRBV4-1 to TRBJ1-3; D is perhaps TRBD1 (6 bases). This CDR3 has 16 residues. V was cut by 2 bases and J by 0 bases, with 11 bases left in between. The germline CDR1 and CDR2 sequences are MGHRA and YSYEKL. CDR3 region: CASSQPGHSSGNTIYF. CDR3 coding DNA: TGCGCCAGCAGCCAACCGGGACACTCCTCTGGAAACACCATATATTTT.

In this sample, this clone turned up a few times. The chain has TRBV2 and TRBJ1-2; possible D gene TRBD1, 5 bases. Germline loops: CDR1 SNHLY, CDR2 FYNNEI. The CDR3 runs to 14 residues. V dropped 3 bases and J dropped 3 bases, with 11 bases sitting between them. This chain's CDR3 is CASSEQGSDYGYTF. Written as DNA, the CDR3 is TGTGCCAGCAGTGAGCAGGGTTCTGACTATGGCTACACCTTC. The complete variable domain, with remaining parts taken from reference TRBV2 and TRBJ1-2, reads EPEVTQTPSHQVTQMGQEVILRCVPISNHLYFYWYRQILGQKVEFLVSFYNNEISEKSEIFDDQFSVERPDGSNFTLKIRSTKLEDSAMYFCASSEQGSDYGYTFGSGTRLTVV.

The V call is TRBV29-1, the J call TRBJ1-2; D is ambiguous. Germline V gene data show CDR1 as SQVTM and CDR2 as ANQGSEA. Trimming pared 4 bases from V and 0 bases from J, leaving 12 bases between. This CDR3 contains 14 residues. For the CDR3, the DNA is TGCAGCGTTGGGGAGGGAAATACTAACTATGGCTACACCTTC. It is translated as CSVGEGNTNYGYTF.

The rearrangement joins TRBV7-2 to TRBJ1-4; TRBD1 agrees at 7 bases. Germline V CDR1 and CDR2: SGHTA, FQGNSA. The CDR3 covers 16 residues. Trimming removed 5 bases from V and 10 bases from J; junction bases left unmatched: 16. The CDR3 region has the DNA TGTGCCAGCAGCCCCTCGGCAGGGGGAAGGGTAGGAAAACTGTTTTTT. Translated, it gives CASSPSAGGRVGKLFF.

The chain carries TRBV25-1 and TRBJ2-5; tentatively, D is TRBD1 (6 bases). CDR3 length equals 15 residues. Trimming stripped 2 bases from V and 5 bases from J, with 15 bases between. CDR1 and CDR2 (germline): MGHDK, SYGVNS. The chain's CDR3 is CASSEGVTGWETQYF. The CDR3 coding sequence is TGTGCCAGCAGTGAAGGTGTAACAGGGTGGGAGACCCAGTACTTC.

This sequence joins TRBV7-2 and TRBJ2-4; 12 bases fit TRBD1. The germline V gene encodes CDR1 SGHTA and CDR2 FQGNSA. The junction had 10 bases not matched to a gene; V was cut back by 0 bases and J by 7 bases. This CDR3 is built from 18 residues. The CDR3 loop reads CASSLAVSGGQGANIQYF. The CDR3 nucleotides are TGTGCCAGCAGCTTAGCTGTTTCGGGGGGACAGGGGGCGAACATTCAGTACTTC.

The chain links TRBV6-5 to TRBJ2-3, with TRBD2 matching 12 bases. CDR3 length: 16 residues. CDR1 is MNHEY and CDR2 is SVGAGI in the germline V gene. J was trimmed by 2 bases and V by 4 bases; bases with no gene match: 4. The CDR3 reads CASSLGLAGPTDTQYF. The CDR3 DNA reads TGTGCCAGCAGTTTGGGACTAGCGGGCCCCACAGATACGCAGTATTTT.